This TCR beta chain was profiled in a study of control samples from healthy donors and cancer patients. The CDR3 extends over 15 amino acids. CDR1 is SEHNR and CDR2 is FQNEAQ in the germline V gene (reference sequence). The V segment lost 1 base and the J segment 5 bases; nucleotides outside the gene matches: 5. Generated by immunoSEQ multiplex PCR, the TCRdb table keeps only in-frame clones and is missing some. Here the sample table reports approximately 190,000 clones. The sample comprised blood. V gene TRBV7-9 combines with J gene TRBJ2-5; 9 bases match TRBD2. This TCR came from a woman aged 25 to 39 in good health. The CDR3 bases are TGTGCCAGCAGCTTAGTTGCGGGGGGGCGGGAGACCCAGTACTTC. This translates into CASSLVAGGRETQYF.